Many counts were recorded for the clone carrying this T cell receptor beta chain. Thyroid surgery took place with no prior treatment in any patient. TCRdb re-analyzed the PCR reads using MiXCR. The sample gives about 23,000 clones, around 28% of which show up once; 5.4% is in the top ten. This CDR3 is built from 14 residues. V lost 6 bases to trimming and J lost 1 base; unmatched junction nucleotides: 3. Per the germline V gene, CDR1 is MNHEY and CDR2 is SMNVEV (reference sequence). These data belong to a study of metastatic and nonmetastatic thyroid tumors. In the study overall: Repertoire comparison spanned blood and tumor or nodule tissue of malignant and benign thyroid patients.

This TCR was sampled from a female donor with papillary thyroid cancer or a benign thyroid nodule (not recorded which). Some clones in this sample may be carry-over from other donors' samples. The rearrangement uses TRBV27 and TRBJ2-3; 8 nucleotides match TRBD1. The sample consisted of tumor tissue. The CDR3 nucleotides read TGTGCCAGCAGGAAGGACAGGGGCACAGATACGCAGTATTTT. Residues: CASRKDRGTDTQYF.